Shown below are 2 T cell receptor beta chains from a single sample sequenced in a study of vaccination and CD4 T cells after COVID-19. The Oncomine TCR Beta short-read assay sequenced DNA from cultured CD4+ T cells. TCRdb redid the calling of the PCR reads with MiXCR, one entry per CDR3 protein. The repertoire consists of 4,000 to 5,500 distinct CDR3 sequences, with less than 65% occurring once and the leading ten covering around 34%. Treatment reported: approximately 11-day PBMC culture with coronavirus spike peptide pools or control peptides (ViraFEST assay). According to the study, CD4+ T cells from the unexposed donor were gathered ahead of the COVID-19 pandemic (2011-2018). These TCRs are of unknown antigen specificity. Sequencing used CD4+ T cells from blood, cultured in vitro. These receptors originate from a human donor in good health.

This clonotype was recorded once. The chain carries TRBV19 and TRBJ2-6, with D perhaps matching TRBD2 (5 bases). The germline V gene encodes CDR1 LNHDA and CDR2 SQIVND (reference sequence). CDR3 size: 17 residues. Trimming removed 7 bases from V and 0 bases from J, with 16 bases in between. CDR3 residues: CASTLGGSVSGANVLTF. The CDR3 nucleotides read TGTGCCAGTACCCTAGGAGGTTCGGTCTCTGGGGCCAACGTCCTGACTTTC.

In its sample, this clonotype was seen once. The V gene is TRBV19, the J gene TRBJ2-7; 9 bases fit TRBD2. The CDR3 loop spans 16 amino acids. Per the germline V gene, CDR1 is LNHDA and CDR2 is SQIVND (reference sequence). The V segment lost 6 bases and the J segment 2 bases; nucleotides outside the gene matches: 11. The CDR3 nucleotides are TGTGCCAGTAGCCCGCCTTTGTTAGCGGGAGCCTACGAGCAGTACTTC. It codes for CASSPPLLAGAYEQYF. Full variable domain (remainder filled in from reference TRBV19 and TRBJ2-7): DGGITQSPKYLFRKEGQNVTLSCEQNLNHDAMYWYRQDPGQGLRLIYYSQIVNDFQKGDIAEGYSVSREKKESFPLTVTSAQKNPTAFYLCASSPPLLAGAYEQYFGPGTRLTVT.